Each of the 5 T cell receptor beta chains below was sequenced from the same sample in a study of blood T cell repertoires in COVID-19. Here immunoSEQ multiplex PCR was the method, and the copy in TCRdb shows in-frame clones only, minus some. The top ten clones hold around 20% of a sample with about 4,900 clones, 89% of them seen once. Sequencing input: peripheral blood. The receptors derive from a human donor in a cohort sampled during active COVID-19.

J is TRBJ1-1 and V is TRBV11-2; D uncertain. With 4 bases removed from V and 0 bases from J, the gap between germline ends came to 6 bases. In germline, CDR1 is SGHAT, CDR2 FQNNGV. CDR3 length equals 13 residues. CDR3 loop: CASSSNVNTEAFF. The DNA for the CDR3 is TGTGCCAGCAGCTCTAACGTGAACACTGAAGCTTTCTTT.

This clone was seen a few times. The chain employs TRBV6-5 and TRBJ1-1; 7 positions agree with TRBD1. The CDR3 contains 12 residues. The ends lost 5 bases at V and 9 bases at J; junction bases unmatched: 6. The germline CDR1 and CDR2 sequences are MNHEY and SVGAGI. The DNA of the CDR3 is TGTGCCAGCAGTCTCACAGGGGTACAAGCTTTCTTT. Its protein is CASSLTGVQAFF.

The chain has TRBV9 and TRBJ1-5; D uncertain. The germline V and J ends were trimmed by 1 base and 7 bases, with 9 bases remaining between them. Germline V gene data show CDR1 as SGDLS and CDR2 as YYNGEE. This CDR3 has 13 amino acids. CDR3 bases: TGTGCCAGCAGCGTATCGCTCGGGCAGCCCCAGCATTTT. It yields the protein CASSVSLGQPQHF.

CDR3 residues: CASSLGAGGNYGYTF. CDR3 coding DNA: TGCGCCAGCAGCCTTGGAGCAGGGGGGAACTATGGCTACACCTTC. The rearrangement joins TRBV5-1 to TRBJ1-2; 7 bases fit TRBD1. V lost 4 bases, J lost 2 bases, and 8 bases stayed unmatched. The CDR3 runs to 15 residues. Germline assignment: CDR1 SGHRS and CDR2 YFSETQ.

The chain has TRBV7-2 and TRBJ2-1; D is unclear. Germline V gene lookup returns CDR1 SGHTA and CDR2 FQGNSA. The V and J ends lost 3 bases and 7 bases respectively, with 13 bases between them. The CDR3 has 14 residues. The CDR3 DNA follows: TGTGCCAGCAGCTTTCACACTATCGGAAATGAGCAGTTCTTC. Protein sequence: CASSFHTIGNEQFF.